What follows are 22 T cell receptor beta chains derived from one specimen sequenced in a study of T cell responses to AZD1222 COVID-19 vaccine. TCRdb keeps only in-frame clones here, not all; method: immunoSEQ multiplex PCR. Of approximately 74,000 clones listed, 87% are singletons. Here the sequenced sample was peripheral blood, taken 28 days after the second AZD1222 dose. The receptors derive from an adult who received the AZD1222 COVID-19 vaccine.

The chain employs TRBV2 and TRBJ1-3; D gene uncertain. With 4 bases removed from V and 6 bases from J, the gap between germline ends came to 4 bases. Germline assignment: CDR1 SNHLY and CDR2 FYNNEI. The CDR3 length is 11 residues. The CDR3 sequence is CASSVINTIYF. Written as DNA, the CDR3 is TGTGCCAGCAGTGTAATAAACACCATATATTTT.

The chain carries TRBV19 and TRBJ2-3; perhaps TRBD2 as D (5 bases). The V and J ends lost 5 bases and 5 bases respectively, with 17 bases between them. The V gene's germline CDR1 is LNHDA and CDR2 SQIVND (reference sequence). This CDR3 contains 15 residues. DNA of the CDR3: TGTGCCAGTAGTGAAAGGACTTCGCGCAAAGATACGCAGTATTTT. Its translation: CASSERTSRKDTQYF.

The sample holds a few counts of this clone. The V and J genes are TRBV30 and TRBJ2-1; 11 bases fit TRBD2. The CDR3 covers 14 residues. V shed 3 bases and J 12 bases; nucleotides not matched to a gene: 10. Per germline, CDR1 GTSNPN and CDR2 SVGIG (reference sequence). This CDR3 reads CAWRAGLAGGGQFF. CDR3 in DNA: TGTGCCTGGAGAGCTGGACTAGCGGGTGGCGGGCAGTTCTTC.

The V call is TRBV6-2 or TRBV6-3, the J call TRBJ1-1; 11 bases are a match to TRBD1. V was clipped by 0 bases and J by 7 bases; unmatched bases: 4. CDR1 and CDR2 (germline): MNHEY, SVGEGT. CDR3 length: 15 amino acids. The CDR3 sequence is CASSYSRTGGGEAFF. The CDR3 nucleotides are TGTGCCAGCAGTTACTCGAGGACAGGGGGCGGTGAAGCTTTCTTT.

The chain couples TRBV19 to TRBJ2-2, with 11 nucleotides matching TRBD2. V shed 5 bases and J 4 bases; nucleotides not matched to a gene: 3. This CDR3 is built from 15 residues. CDR1 and CDR2 (germline): LNHDA, SQIVND (reference sequence). CDR3 sequence: CASSAGLAGTGELFF. The CDR3 nucleotides are TGTGCCAGTAGTGCCGGACTAGCGGGCACCGGGGAGCTGTTTTTT.

The rearrangement links TRBV7-9 to TRBJ1-4; D remains unclear. V was shortened by 3 bases and J by 8 bases, with 10 bases between the two germline ends. The V gene's germline CDR1 is SEHNR and CDR2 FQNEAQ (reference sequence). The CDR3 sequence is 13 residues long. In nucleotides, the CDR3 is TGTGCCAGCAGCTTCCCAGGACGGGAAAAACTGTTTTTT. Its protein product is CASSFPGREKLFF.

The chain links TRBV7-2 to TRBJ2-3; 7 bases agree with TRBD2. This CDR3 is 17 amino acids long. V dropped 2 bases and J dropped 6; count of bases not matched to a gene: 14. Germline V gene data show CDR1 as SGHTA and CDR2 as FQGNSA. The CDR3 protein is CASSLYGVAGLWDTQYF. CDR3 sequence (DNA): TGTGCCAGCAGCTTATATGGCGTAGCGGGTTTATGGGATACGCAGTATTTT.

This clone has a handful of counts. The chain carries TRBV19 and TRBJ1-5; no firm D call. CDR1 is LNHDA and CDR2 is SQIVND in the germline V gene (reference sequence). V gave up 3 bases and J gave up 7 bases, with 13 bases separating them. CDR3 length equals 14 residues. The CDR3 spells CASSITVLGQPQHF. The CDR3, as DNA: TGTGCCAGTAGTATCACAGTTCTGGGGCAGCCCCAGCATTTT.

The chain employs TRBV18 and TRBJ2-5; D remains ambiguous. The germline V gene has CDR1 KGHSH and CDR2 LQKENI. The CDR3 totals 12 residues. Trimming took off 2 bases at V and 1 base at J, with 2 bases between the two ends. The CDR3 nucleotides read TGTGCCAGCTCACCAAGCCAAGAGACCCAGTACTTC. Translation: CASSPSQETQYF.

The chain is built from TRBV6-1 and TRBJ2-1; possibly TRBD2 for D (6 bases). Germline V lookup: CDR1 MNHNS, CDR2 SASEGT. This CDR3 comprises 16 residues. V was pared by 7 bases and J by 0 bases, with 16 bases between. Here the CDR3 reads CASNDLGGASYNEQFF. CDR3 DNA: TGTGCCAGCAATGATCTCGGGGGAGCCTCCTACAATGAGCAGTTCTTC.

The rearrangement links TRBV5-1 to TRBJ1-1; D is unresolved. Trimming removed 3 bases at V and 2 bases at J, with 17 bases between. The germline gives CDR1 SGHRS, CDR2 YFSETQ. This CDR3 contains 16 residues. CDR3 DNA sequence: TGCGCCAGCAGCTGGAACGCCGGCGAGACAAACACTGAAGCTTTCTTT. It yields the protein CASSWNAGETNTEAFF.

This sequence joins TRBV7-9 and TRBJ1-1; D perhaps matches TRBD1 (5 bases). The CDR3 spans 13 residues. The V end was cut by 5 bases, the J end by 4 bases, with 11 bases between. Germline assignment: CDR1 SEHNR and CDR2 FQNEAQ (reference sequence). CDR3 nucleotide sequence: TGTGCCAGCAGCCTTACAGGTTTCACTGAAGCTTTCTTT. Protein product: CASSLTGFTEAFF.

The table lists this clone with a few counts. The chain links TRBV18 to TRBJ2-1; D is perhaps TRBD2 (6 bases). The CDR3 covers 16 residues. CDR1 is KGHSH, CDR2 LQKENI, per germline. The germline V and J ends were trimmed by 0 bases and 4 bases, with 13 bases remaining between them. The CDR3 reads CASSPPSGNVYNEQFF. CDR3 nucleotides: TGTGCCAGCTCACCACCTAGCGGAAATGTGTACAATGAGCAGTTCTTC. The variable domain in full, with the rest retrieved from reference TRBV18 and TRBJ2-1, is NAGVMQNPRHLVRRRGQEARLRCSPMKGHSHVYWYRQLPEEGLKFMVYLQKENIIDESGMPKERFSAEFPKEGPSILRIQQVVRGDSAAYFCASSPPSGNVYNEQFFGPGTRLTVL.

The chain has TRBV6-5 and TRBJ1-6; TRBD1 aligns across 9 bases. The V segment lost 8 bases and the J segment 10 bases; nucleotides outside the gene matches: 6. Germline CDR1 is MNHEY and CDR2 is SVGAGI. The CDR3 is 13 amino acids. CDR3 in DNA: TGTGCCAGCGGACAGGGGTCCCGGTCACCCCTCCACTTT. This codes for CASGQGSRSPLHF.

The chain carries TRBV6-5 and TRBJ1-4; possible D gene TRBD1, 5 bases. Trimming pared 1 base from V and 10 bases from J, leaving 16 bases between. From germline, CDR1 is MNHEY and CDR2 SVGAGI. CDR3 size: 15 residues. The chain's CDR3 is CASSYWSTDNLKLFF. The CDR3 DNA sequence: TGTGCCAGCAGTTACTGGTCGACGGACAATCTAAAACTGTTTTTT.

This clone was counted a few times. The rearrangement uses TRBV29-1 and TRBJ2-1, with D maybe TRBD2 (6 bases). This CDR3 contains 15 residues. Germline lookup yields CDR1 SQVTM and CDR2 ANQGSEA. V shed 7 bases and J shed 10 bases, with 26 bases lying between them. This chain's CDR3 is CSAGVWDRGFDEQFF. As DNA, the CDR3 is TGCAGCGCGGGGGTCTGGGACCGAGGTTTCGACGAGCAGTTCTTC.

The sample holds one count of this clone. The chain combines TRBV12-5 with TRBJ2-7; D is uncertain. The CDR3 sequence is 11 residues long. Germline V gene sequence: CDR1 LGHNT, CDR2 FRNRAP. The V gene lost 5 bases and the J gene lost 6 bases, with 8 bases spanning the gap. The DNA for the CDR3 is TGTGCTAGTGGTACCCAAGCCGAGCAGTACTTC. Its translation is CASGTQAEQYF.

V and J are TRBV19 and TRBJ2-1, with 10 positions matching TRBD2. This CDR3 comprises 16 residues. Germline-derived CDR1 and CDR2 are LNHDA and SQIVND (reference sequence). V lost 1 base and J lost 6; bases outside the gene matches: 6. The CDR3 DNA is TGTGCCAGTAGTATAGGAAGACTAGCGGGTTCCAATGAGCAGTTCTTC. Protein product: CASSIGRLAGSNEQFF.

V gene TRBV3-1 (or the pseudogene TRBV3-2) combines with J gene TRBJ1-1, with D unresolved. CDR3 length: 14 amino acids. V was cut by 4 bases and J by 1 base, with 10 bases left in between. Germline CDR1 is LGHDT and CDR2 is YNNKEL (reference sequence). The CDR3 DNA is TGTGCCAGCAGCCTCCGAGGGCCGAACACTGAAGCTTTCTTT. Translating gives CASSLRGPNTEAFF.

V is TRBV18 and J is TRBJ2-7; 7 nucleotides match TRBD1. J lost 5 bases, V lost 3 bases, and 13 bases had no gene match. The germline gives CDR1 KGHSH, CDR2 LQKENI. CDR3 length equals 16 residues. The CDR3: CASSPNEGAQGHEQYF. The DNA of the CDR3 is TGTGCCAGCTCACCCAATGAGGGGGCGCAAGGCCACGAGCAGTACTTC.

In the case of this clone: This specimen includes other DNA sequences encoding the same CDR3. The gene calls are TRBV29-1 and TRBJ2-7, with a weak D call TRBD2 (6 bases). Germline lookup yields CDR1 SQVTM and CDR2 ANQGSEA. The CDR3 is 13 residues long. V lost 4 bases and J lost 0, with 10 bases in between. CDR3 residues: CSVGTGDSYEQYF. The CDR3 DNA reads as TGCAGCGTTGGAACGGGAGACTCCTACGAGCAGTACTTC.

The J gene is TRBJ1-5, the V gene TRBV18; tentatively, D is TRBD1 (6 bases). From germline, CDR1 is KGHSH and CDR2 LQKENI. The V gene lost 3 bases and the J gene lost 6 bases, with 15 bases spanning the gap. This CDR3 has 15 residues. CDR3 DNA sequence: TGTGCCAGCTCACCGGGGCAGGGGCGAGTTCAGCCCCAGCATTTT. Its translation is CASSPGQGRVQPQHF.